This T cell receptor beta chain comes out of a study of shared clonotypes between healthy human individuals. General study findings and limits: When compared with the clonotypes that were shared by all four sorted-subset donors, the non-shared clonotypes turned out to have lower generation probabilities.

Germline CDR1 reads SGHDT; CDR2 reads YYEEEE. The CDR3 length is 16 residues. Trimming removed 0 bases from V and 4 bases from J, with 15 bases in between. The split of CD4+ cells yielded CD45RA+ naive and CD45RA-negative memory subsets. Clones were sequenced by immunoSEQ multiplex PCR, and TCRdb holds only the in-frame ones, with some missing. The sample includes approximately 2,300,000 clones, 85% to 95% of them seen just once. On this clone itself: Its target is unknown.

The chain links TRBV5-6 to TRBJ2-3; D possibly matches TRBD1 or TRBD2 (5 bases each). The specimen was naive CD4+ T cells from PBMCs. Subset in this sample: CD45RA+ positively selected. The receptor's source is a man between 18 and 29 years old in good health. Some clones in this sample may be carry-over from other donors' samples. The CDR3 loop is CASSLGWGRRPDTQYF. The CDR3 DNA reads TGTGCCAGCAGCTTGGGTTGGGGGAGACGACCAGATACGCAGTATTTT.